This T cell receptor (beta chain) appears in the sequencing data of a study of siplizumab effects on memory and regulatory T cells. Study findings and constraints: Alloreactive sequences traceable to unstimulated CD4+ memory cells were significantly reduced by siplizumab.

The assay looked at some 93,000 TCR templates in each sample. TCRdb's copy holds only in-frame clones and misses some; the assay was immunoSEQ multiplex PCR. The sample consists of 70,000 or so clones, about 90% of them appearing once. As regards this clone: Its antigen is undetermined.

Germline CDR1 SGHVS, CDR2 FQNEAQ. This CDR3 has 15 residues. V lost 3 bases, J lost 5 bases, and 16 bases lay in between. The sequenced material came from CD8+ T cells sorted from blood. The sequence came from a human donor in good health. This rearrangement joins TRBV7-8 to TRBJ2-5; the D call may be TRBD1 or TRBD2 (5 bases each). The CDR3 nucleotides read TGTGCCAGCAGCTTTGAGGGACGTAAGGGGGAGACCCAGTACTTC. Translating it yields CASSFEGRKGETQYF.